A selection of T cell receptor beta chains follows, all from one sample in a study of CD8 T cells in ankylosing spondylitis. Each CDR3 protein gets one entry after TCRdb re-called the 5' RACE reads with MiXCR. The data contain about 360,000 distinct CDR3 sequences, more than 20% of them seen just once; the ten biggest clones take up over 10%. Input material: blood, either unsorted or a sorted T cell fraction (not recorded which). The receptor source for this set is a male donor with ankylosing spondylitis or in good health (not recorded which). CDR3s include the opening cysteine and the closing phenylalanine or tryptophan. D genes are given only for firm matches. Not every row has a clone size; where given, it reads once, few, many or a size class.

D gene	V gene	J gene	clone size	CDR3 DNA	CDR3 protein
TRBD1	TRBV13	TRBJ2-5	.	TGTGCCAGCAGCTTACGACAGGGGCGGATGGAGACCCAGTACTTC	CASSLRQGRMETQYF
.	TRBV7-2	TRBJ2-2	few	TGTGCCAGCAGCTTGGTAGGACCGAGTGGGGAGCTGTTTTTT	CASSLVGPSGELFF
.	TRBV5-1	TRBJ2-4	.	TGCGCCAGCAGCTTGGAGTCCCAATCGCGACTAGCCAAAAACATTCAGTACTTC	CASSLESQSRLAKNIQYF
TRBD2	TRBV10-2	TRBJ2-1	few	TGCGCCAGCATGGGGGGGGAGCAGTTCTTC	CASMGGEQFF
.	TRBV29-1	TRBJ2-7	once	TGCAGAGATATATGGGACACCTACGAGCAGTACTTC	CRDIWDTYEQYF
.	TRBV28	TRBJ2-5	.	TGTGCCAGCAGTTTTGGTTTTGAGGGGACGGAGACCCAGTACTTC	CASSFGFEGTETQYF
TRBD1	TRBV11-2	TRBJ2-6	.	TGTGCCAGCAGCTATGGACAGGGGGCAAACGTCCTGACTTTC	CASSYGQGANVLTF
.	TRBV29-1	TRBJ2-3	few	TGCAGCGTTGATGTCGGGGGACCCTTGGTAGATACGCAGTATTTT	CSVDVGGPLVDTQYF
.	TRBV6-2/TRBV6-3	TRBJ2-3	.	TGTGCCAACACAGATACGCAGTATTTT	CANTDTQYF
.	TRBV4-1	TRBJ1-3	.	TGCGCCAGCAGCCAAGAGGACTTTTCTGGAAACACCATATATTTT	CASSQEDFSGNTIYF
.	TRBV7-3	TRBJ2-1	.	TGTGCCAGGGCACTCGAGCAGTTCTTC	CARALEQFF
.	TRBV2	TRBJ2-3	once	TGTGCCAGCAGTGAAGAATACAGGGAGGTAGATACGCAGTATTTT	CASSEEYREVDTQYF
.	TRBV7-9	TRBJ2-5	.	TGTGCCAGCAGCTTAGCGCTGGGGCAAGAGACCCAGTACTTC	CASSLALGQETQYF
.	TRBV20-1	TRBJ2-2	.	TGCAGTGTGGACGCACCGAACACCGGGGAGCTGTTTTTT	CSVDAPNTGELFF
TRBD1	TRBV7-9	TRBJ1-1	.	TGTGCCAGCAGCTTAGGAGGGGGCGTGTGGACTGAAGCTTTCTTT	CASSLGGGVWTEAFF
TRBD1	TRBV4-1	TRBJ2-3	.	TGCGCCAGCAGCAACGACAGGGTAGTAGATACGCAGTATTTT	CASSNDRVVDTQYF
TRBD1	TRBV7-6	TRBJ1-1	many	TGTGCCAGCAGCTTCCCAGGGGGGATGGGGAACACTGAAGCTTTCTTT	CASSFPGGMGNTEAFF
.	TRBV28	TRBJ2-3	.	TGTGCCAGCAGTCCAGCCCCACCTGGGGAAGCGGCAGATACGCAGTATTTT	CASSPAPPGEAADTQYF
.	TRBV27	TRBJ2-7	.	TGTGCCAGCAGTCCGTTCGGGGGGCTGGAGGAGCAGTACTTC	CASSPFGGLEEQYF
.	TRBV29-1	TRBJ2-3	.	TGCAGCGTCCGACCGCCGGCGACCGATTCAGATACGCAGTATTTT	CSVRPPATDSDTQYF
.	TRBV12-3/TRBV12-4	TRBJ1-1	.	TGTGCCAGCAGCCTCGGACGAGAGAACACTGAAGCTTTCTTT	CASSLGRENTEAFF
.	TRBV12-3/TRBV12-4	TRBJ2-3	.	TGTGCCAGCAGCCCATGGGATGCGGATACGCAGTATTTT	CASSPWDADTQYF
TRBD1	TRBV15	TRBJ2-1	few	TGTGCCACCAGCAGAGATACAGGGGTCTGGGAGCAGTTCTTC	CATSRDTGVWEQFF
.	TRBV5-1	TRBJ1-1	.	TGCGCCAGCAGCTTGGCGCAAGGGGGGGTAGGGACTGAAGCTTTCTTT	CASSLAQGGVGTEAFF
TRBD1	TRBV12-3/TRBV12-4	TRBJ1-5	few	TGTGCCAGCAGTTTACAGGGGGCTGCGAGCAATCAGCCCCAGCATTTT	CASSLQGAASNQPQHF
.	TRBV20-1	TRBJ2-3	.	TGCAGTGCCGCGGGGGCCCCCCCTAGCACAGATACGCAGTATTTT	CSAAGAPPSTDTQYF
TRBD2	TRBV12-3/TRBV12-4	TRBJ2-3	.	TGTGCCAGCAGGGGCCTGGGACTAGCGGGGGGGTCCACAGATACGCAGTATTTT	CASRGLGLAGGSTDTQYF
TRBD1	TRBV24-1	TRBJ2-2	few	TGTGCCACCAGTGAAATCGGGACAGGGTTAGACGGGGAGCTGTTTTTT	CATSEIGTGLDGELFF
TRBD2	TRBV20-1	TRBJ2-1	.	TGCAGTGCTTTCCCGACTAGCGGGCTCACTGAGCAGTTCTTC	CSAFPTSGLTEQFF
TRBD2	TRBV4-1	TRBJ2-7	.	TGCGCCAGCAGCCAAGAGGCGGGGGGAGTCTCCTACGAGCAGTACTTC	CASSQEAGGVSYEQYF
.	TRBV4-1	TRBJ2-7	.	TGCGCCAGCAGCCAAGATGGGCAGGGGCCCTACGAGCAGTACTTC	CASSQDGQGPYEQYF
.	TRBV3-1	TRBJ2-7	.	TGTGCCAGCAGCATGAGGGGCCCCTACGAGCAGTACTTC	CASSMRGPYEQYF
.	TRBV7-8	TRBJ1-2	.	TGTGCCAGCTCGGAACCCCCAGGCTACACCTTC	CASSEPPGYTF
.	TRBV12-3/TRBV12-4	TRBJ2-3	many	TGTGCCAGCACTCCCACAGGGTCTTACACGCAGTATTTT	CASTPTGSYTQYF
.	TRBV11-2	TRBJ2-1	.	TGTGCCAGTAACACCTTACTTTACAATGAGCAGTTCTTC	CASNTLLYNEQFF
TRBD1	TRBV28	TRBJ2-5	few	TGTGCCAGCAGTCTGACAGGGGGCGGAGAGACCCAGTACTTC	CASSLTGGGETQYF
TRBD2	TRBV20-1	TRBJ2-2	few	TGCAGTGCTAGAAACCCCGGGGGGGCCGGGGAGCTGTTTTTT	CSARNPGGAGELFF
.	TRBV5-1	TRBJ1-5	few	TGCGCCAGCAGCTTGACCGGGCGGGATCAGCCCCAGCATTTT	CASSLTGRDQPQHF
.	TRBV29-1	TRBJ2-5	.	TGCAGCGTTTTATGGCAGGAAGAGACCCAGTACTTC	CSVLWQEETQYF
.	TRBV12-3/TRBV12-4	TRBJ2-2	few	TGTGCCAGCAGTTTAGGGCGGCTGAACACCGGGGAGCTGTTTTTT	CASSLGRLNTGELFF
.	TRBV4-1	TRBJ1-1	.	TGCGCCAGCAGCCCCTTCTCGGGGGCGAACACTGAAGCTTTCTTT	CASSPFSGANTEAFF
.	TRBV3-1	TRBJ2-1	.	TGTGCCAGCAGCCTCCTCCGTGAGGGGCGTTACGAGCAGTTCTTC	CASSLLREGRYEQFF
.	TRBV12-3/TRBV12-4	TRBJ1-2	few	TGTGCCAGCAGGACAGACCGATATGGCTACACCTTC	CASRTDRYGYTF
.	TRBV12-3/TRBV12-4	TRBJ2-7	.	TGTGCCAGCAGTTTAGTCGGTGAGGTGTCCCTATTCGAGCAGTACTTC	CASSLVGEVSLFEQYF
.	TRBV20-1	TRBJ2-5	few	TGCAGTCCTCCCCGGGGAGAGACCCAGTACTTC	CSPPRGETQYF